Listed below are T cell receptor beta chains from one sample, sequenced in a study. TCRdb recomputed calls from the 5' RACE reads with MiXCR, one row per CDR3 protein. The repertoire holds about 42,000 distinct CDR3 sequences, with approximately 30% as singletons. Material: tumor-infiltrating memory CD4+ T cells sorted from the breast tumor. All receptors derive from a female donor with breast cancer. CDR3s include the opening cysteine and the closing phenylalanine or tryptophan. Each record gives: clone size, D gene, J gene, V gene, CDR3 DNA, CDR3 protein. A D gene is named only where the DNA matches it firmly. Part of the rows lack a size; the others show once, few, many or a class for expanded clones.

clone_size: few
d_call: .
j_call: TRBJ1-5
v_call: TRBV27
cdr3_nt: TGTGCCAGCAGTTTTTTGGAGGGTCAGCCCCAGCATTTT
cdr3_aa: CASSFLEGQPQHF

clone_size: .
d_call: TRBD1
j_call: TRBJ1-2
v_call: TRBV3-1
cdr3_nt: TGTGCCAGCAGCTTCCGGGACAGAGATGGCTACACCTTC
cdr3_aa: CASSFRDRDGYTF

clone_size: few
d_call: .
j_call: TRBJ2-5
v_call: TRBV5-1
cdr3_nt: TGCGCCAGCAGCTTGTGGCAGCAAGAGACCCAGTACTTC
cdr3_aa: CASSLWQQETQYF

clone_size: medium-sized
d_call: .
j_call: TRBJ2-1
v_call: TRBV20-1
cdr3_nt: TGCAGTGCTACGACAGGCGACGTTATAGATGAGCAGTTCTTC
cdr3_aa: CSATTGDVIDEQFF

clone_size: .
d_call: TRBD1
j_call: TRBJ2-3
v_call: TRBV2
cdr3_nt: TGTGCCAAATCAAGCCGGGACAGGGGGCGGGATACGCAGTATTTT
cdr3_aa: CAKSSRDRGRDTQYF

clone_size: .
d_call: .
j_call: TRBJ2-5
v_call: TRBV7-9
cdr3_nt: TGTGCCAGCAGCACGATACTGGCAGGGAACCAAGAGACCCAGTACTTC
cdr3_aa: CASSTILAGNQETQYF

clone_size: many
d_call: .
j_call: TRBJ2-7
v_call: TRBV5-1
cdr3_nt: TGCGCCAGCAGCGTCGTGGCGGGATTGAACGAGCAGTACTTC
cdr3_aa: CASSVVAGLNEQYF

clone_size: .
d_call: .
j_call: TRBJ2-1
v_call: TRBV20-1
cdr3_nt: TGCAGGGCGGGAATAGCCGACTACAATGAGCAGTTCTTC
cdr3_aa: CRAGIADYNEQFF

clone_size: .
d_call: .
j_call: TRBJ1-2
v_call: TRBV4-1
cdr3_nt: TGCGCCAGCAGCCAAGAGGCCAGGAGTAACTATGGCTACACCTTC
cdr3_aa: CASSQEARSNYGYTF

clone_size: once
d_call: .
j_call: TRBJ2-4
v_call: TRBV7-2
cdr3_nt: TGTGCCAGCAGCCAAGGAAGGGTGAACATTCAGTACTTC
cdr3_aa: CASSQGRVNIQYF

clone_size: few
d_call: TRBD2
j_call: TRBJ2-5
v_call: TRBV27
cdr3_nt: TGTGCCAGCAGTTTAGTTCGGGGAGGGGAGACCCAGTACTTC
cdr3_aa: CASSLVRGGETQYF

clone_size: few
d_call: .
j_call: TRBJ1-1
v_call: TRBV12-3/TRBV12-4
cdr3_nt: TGTGCCAGCAGTGAGCCCGTCTTGAACACTGAAGCTTTCTTT
cdr3_aa: CASSEPVLNTEAFF

clone_size: .
d_call: .
j_call: TRBJ1-5
v_call: TRBV19
cdr3_nt: TGTGCCAGTAGACCACGGCGGGAAACCAATCAGCCCCAGCATTTT
cdr3_aa: CASRPRRETNQPQHF

clone_size: few
d_call: .
j_call: TRBJ2-3
v_call: TRBV28
cdr3_nt: TGTGCCAGCAGGCTGCGGTTAGGGGGCACAGATACGCAGTATTTT
cdr3_aa: CASRLRLGGTDTQYF

clone_size: .
d_call: TRBD2
j_call: TRBJ2-3
v_call: TRBV20-1
cdr3_nt: TGCAGTGCTAGAGATCTTAGCGGGGGCACAGATACGCAGTATTTT
cdr3_aa: CSARDLSGGTDTQYF

clone_size: .
d_call: .
j_call: TRBJ1-1
v_call: TRBV6-1
cdr3_nt: TGTGCCAGCAGTGACCAAATGAACACTGAAGCTTTCTTT
cdr3_aa: CASSDQMNTEAFF

clone_size: few
d_call: .
j_call: TRBJ2-1
v_call: TRBV7-9
cdr3_nt: TGTGCCAGCAGCCTTCGTAGCCAAGAATCCTACAATGAGCAGTTCTTC
cdr3_aa: CASSLRSQESYNEQFF

clone_size: .
d_call: TRBD2
j_call: TRBJ2-5
v_call: TRBV12-3/TRBV12-4
cdr3_nt: TGTGCCAGCAGTTTAGATGCGGGAGTGGAGACCCAGTACTTC
cdr3_aa: CASSLDAGVETQYF

clone_size: few
d_call: .
j_call: TRBJ1-3
v_call: TRBV5-1
cdr3_nt: TGCGCCAGCAGCCCCATAGGGCGGCTCTCTGGAAACACCATATATTTT
cdr3_aa: CASSPIGRLSGNTIYF

clone_size: .
d_call: TRBD2
j_call: TRBJ2-5
v_call: TRBV9
cdr3_nt: TGTGCCAGCAACAAACTACACTTTAGCGGGAGTCGGGAGACCCAGTACTTC
cdr3_aa: CASNKLHFSGSRETQYF

clone_size: many
d_call: TRBD1
j_call: TRBJ2-3
v_call: TRBV29-1
cdr3_nt: TGCAGCGTTTACGGGACAGGGGGCCCAGATACGCAGTATTTT
cdr3_aa: CSVYGTGGPDTQYF

clone_size: many
d_call: TRBD1
j_call: TRBJ2-7
v_call: TRBV20-1
cdr3_nt: TGCAGTGCTAGGACAGGGGGCTACGAGCAGTACTTC
cdr3_aa: CSARTGGYEQYF

clone_size: .
d_call: TRBD2
j_call: TRBJ2-3
v_call: TRBV29-1
cdr3_nt: TGCAGCGTTGAAGGACTAGCGGGAAACACAGAAACGCAGTATTTT
cdr3_aa: CSVEGLAGNTETQYF

clone_size: .
d_call: .
j_call: TRBJ1-1
v_call: TRBV28
cdr3_nt: TGTGCCAGCCTGACTCAGGTCTTGAACACTGAAGCTTTCTTT
cdr3_aa: CASLTQVLNTEAFF

clone_size: few
d_call: TRBD1
j_call: TRBJ1-2
v_call: TRBV18
cdr3_nt: TGTGCCAGCTCACCAGGGACAGGGCGTGGCTACACCTTC
cdr3_aa: CASSPGTGRGYTF

clone_size: few
d_call: .
j_call: TRBJ2-1
v_call: TRBV4-1
cdr3_nt: TGCGCCAGCAGCCCGCGTGGCGGGAACAATGAGCAGTTCTTC
cdr3_aa: CASSPRGGNNEQFF

clone_size: .
d_call: .
j_call: TRBJ2-3
v_call: TRBV9
cdr3_nt: TGTGCCAGCAGCCCCTCCGCAGATACGCAGTATTTT
cdr3_aa: CASSPSADTQYF

clone_size: .
d_call: TRBD1
j_call: TRBJ1-1
v_call: TRBV5-1
cdr3_nt: TGCGCCAGCAGCTTTGCACCGAACACAGGGGGCGTGGGCGCTGAAGCTTTCTTT
cdr3_aa: CASSFAPNTGGVGAEAFF